The 22 T cell receptor beta chains presented below share a single source sample, sequenced in a study of T cell responses to AZD1222 COVID-19 vaccine. Clones were sequenced by immunoSEQ multiplex PCR, and TCRdb holds only the in-frame ones, with some missing. Of some 130,000 clones detected, more than 85% appear once; the ten largest clones hold 2% to 2.5%. Sequencing used peripheral blood, obtained on day 0 of AZD1222 vaccination. The source of these receptors is an adult in good health.

V and J are TRBV21-1 and TRBJ2-7; the table's D gene call, TRBD2, was not cross checked with the DNA. TRBV21-1 is described as a pseudogene. CDR3 length: 14 residues. This CDR3 is CASSAHGGEGEQYF. CDR3 bases: TGTGCCAGCAGCGCCCACGGAGGGGAGGGCGAGCAGTACTTC.

This chain uses TRBV5-4 with TRBJ1-6; 7 bases line up with TRBD1. Germline V gives CDR1 SGHNT, CDR2 YYREEE (reference sequence). V trimming: 5 bases; J trimming: 7 bases; junction bases outside the gene matches: 9. The CDR3 has 15 amino acids. CDR3 sequence (DNA): TGTGCCAGCAGTCGGGACAGCCTGAGCAATTCACCCCTCCACTTT. It encodes CASSRDSLSNSPLHF.

This rearrangement joins TRBV3-1 (or the pseudogene TRBV3-2) to TRBJ2-7; D gene ambiguous. This CDR3 region has 13 residues. CDR1 LGHDT and CDR2 YNNKEL come from the germline V gene (reference sequence). Trimming cost V 1 base and J 2 bases, with 6 bases left between them. The CDR3 DNA reads TGTGCCAGCAGCCAAGGAATGGCCTACGAGCAGTACTTC. Its translation is CASSQGMAYEQYF.

The chain recombines TRBV4-1 with TRBJ1-5; TRBD1 matches 7 bases. V lost 0 bases, J lost 7 bases, and 12 bases stayed unmatched. The CDR3 extends over 17 amino acids. Germline lookup yields CDR1 MGHRA and CDR2 YSYEKL. The CDR3 region is CASSQDATGVVWQPQHF. The CDR3 DNA reads TGCGCCAGCAGCCAAGATGCAACAGGGGTAGTTTGGCAGCCCCAGCATTTT.

This sequence joins TRBV24-1 and TRBJ2-1, with D unclear. Deletions cut 1 base from V and 5 bases from J, with 14 bases between. The CDR3 contains 16 residues. The germline gives CDR1 KGHDR, CDR2 SFDVKD. The CDR3 DNA follows: TGTGCCACCAGTGATTTTATATCTGCCCGCGACAATGAGCAGTTCTTC. Its protein is CATSDFISARDNEQFF.

The chain couples TRBV5-1 to TRBJ2-3; D is undetermined. The CDR3 runs 11 residues. Trimming removed 0 bases at V and 11 bases at J, with 7 bases between. Germline CDR1 SGHRS, CDR2 YFSETQ. The CDR3 sequence: CASSLEGVQYF. CDR3 nucleotides: TGCGCCAGCAGCTTGGAAGGTGTGCAGTATTTT. Together with reference TRBV5-1 and TRBJ2-3, the CDR3 gives the full variable domain: KAGVTQTPRYLIKTRGQQVTLSCSPISGHRSVSWYQQTPGQGLQFLFEYFSETQRNKGNFPGRFSGRQFSNSRSEMNVSTLELGDSALYLCASSLEGVQYFGPGTRLTVL.

The J gene is TRBJ1-1, the V gene TRBV16; maybe TRBD1 (5 bases). The CDR3 has 15 residues. Deletions cut 1 base from V and 5 bases from J, with 14 bases between. The V gene's germline CDR1 is KGHSY and CDR2 FQNENV. The CDR3 sequence: CASSQWSGGSTEAFF. Here the CDR3 DNA reads TGTGCCAGCAGCCAATGGAGTGGGGGATCGACTGAAGCTTTCTTT. The whole variable domain, remainder taken from reference TRBV16 and TRBJ1-1, is GEEVAQTPKHLVRGEGQKAKLYCAPIKGHSYVFWYQQVLKNEFKFLISFQNENVFDETGMPKERFSAKCLPNSPCSLEIQATKLEDSAVYFCASSQWSGGSTEAFFGQGTRLTVV.

V is TRBV7-9 and J is TRBJ1-3; tentatively, D is TRBD1 (5 bases). Germline assignment: CDR1 SEHNR and CDR2 FQNEAQ (reference sequence). V was cut by 4 bases and J by 0 bases, with 13 bases left in between. The CDR3 consists of 16 residues. The CDR3 region has the DNA TGTGCCAGCAGCTCGGGACGGATGTACTCTGGAAACACCATATATTTT. Its protein product is CASSSGRMYSGNTIYF. Drawing the rest from reference TRBV7-9 and TRBJ1-3, the complete variable domain is DTGVSQNPRHKITKRGQNVTFRCDPISEHNRLYWYRQTLGQGPEFLTYFQNEAQLEKSRLLSDRFSAERPKGSFSTLEIQRTEQGDSAMYLCASSSGRMYSGNTIYFGEGSWLTVV.

This chain links TRBV9 with TRBJ2-1; D unclear. CDR1 is SGDLS and CDR2 is YYNGEE in the germline V gene. Trimming cost V 0 bases and J 0 bases, with 10 bases left between them. The CDR3 is 16 residues long. CDR3 coding DNA: TGTGCCAGCAGCGTAGGGCCTCCTAGCTCCTACAATGAGCAGTTCTTC. Its protein is CASSVGPPSSYNEQFF. Looking up the rest from reference TRBV9 and TRBJ2-1 gives the full variable domain: DSGVTQTPKHLITATGQRVTLRCSPRSGDLSVYWYQQSLDQGLQFLIQYYNGEERAKGNILERFSAQQFPDLHSELNLSSLELGDSALYFCASSVGPPSSYNEQFFGPGTRLTVL.

This chain joins TRBV6-5 and TRBJ2-5; possibly TRBD1 for D (5 bases). Germline-derived CDR1 and CDR2 are MNHEY and SVGAGI. The CDR3 sequence is 13 residues long. The V and J ends lost 6 bases and 5 bases respectively, with 13 bases between them. The CDR3 DNA reads as TGTGCCAGCAGCATCGTTCCAGGGGAGACCCAGTACTTC. Its protein is CASSIVPGETQYF.

V usage is TRBV24-1 and J usage is TRBJ2-5; no clear D gene. V was shortened by 5 bases and J by 1 base, with 13 bases between the two germline ends. The CDR3 consists of 15 residues. Germline values: CDR1 KGHDR, CDR2 SFDVKD. The CDR3, as DNA: TGTGCCACCAGTGTGGGATACCGCCCCCAAGAGACCCAGTACTTC. As protein: CATSVGYRPQETQYF.

This clone has only a few counts. V usage is TRBV4-1 and J usage is TRBJ1-5; no reliable D call. The V gene's germline CDR1 is MGHRA and CDR2 YSYEKL. V was clipped by 1 base and J by 5 bases, with 12 bases between them. The CDR3 extends over 15 amino acids. CDR3 amino acids: CASSQGYGWDQPQHF. CDR3 nucleotides: TGCGCCAGCAGCCAAGGATACGGGTGGGATCAGCCCCAGCATTTT.

The V and J genes are TRBV27 and TRBJ1-2, with 10 bases identical to TRBD1. The V gene's germline CDR1 is MNHEY and CDR2 SMNVEV (reference sequence). CDR3 length: 15 amino acids. J lost 2 bases, V lost 2 bases, and 2 bases had no gene match. The CDR3, as DNA: TGTGCCAGCAGTTTACAGGGACAGGGGAACTATGGCTACACCTTC. Translation gives CASSLQGQGNYGYTF.

The chain links TRBV5-6 to TRBJ1-2; 7 positions match TRBD1. The trim removed 4 bases at V and 4 bases at J, leaving 4 bases unmatched. CDR3 length: 13 amino acids. CDR1 and CDR2 from the germline V gene are SGHDT and YYEEEE. CDR3 residues: CASSPGQVYGYTF. In DNA, the CDR3 is TGTGCCAGCAGCCCCGGACAGGTCTATGGCTACACCTTC.

The V call is TRBV19, the J call TRBJ1-5; 7 bases align to TRBD1. There are 16 residues in the CDR3. The J segment lost 0 bases and the V segment lost 5 bases, leaving 7 bases of the junction unmatched. Per germline, CDR1 LNHDA and CDR2 SQIVND (reference sequence). The CDR3 DNA follows: TGTGCCAGTAGTGCAGGGGGGGCTGATAGCAATCAGCCCCAGCATTTT. Its protein product is CASSAGGADSNQPQHF.

The V and J genes are TRBV28 and TRBJ2-5; possibly TRBD1 for D (7 bases). Trimming pared 5 bases from V and 5 bases from J, leaving 21 bases between. Germline lookup yields CDR1 MDHEN and CDR2 SYDVKM. This CDR3 has 16 amino acids. DNA of the CDR3: TGTGCCAGCAGTGCGGGACGACAGGGATCGGGGGAGACCCAGTACTTC. It specifies CASSAGRQGSGETQYF.

This rearrangement joins TRBV29-1 to TRBJ1-5; 9 bases are shared with TRBD1. The CDR3 has 14 residues. V lost 7 bases to trimming and J lost 7 bases; unmatched junction nucleotides: 11. CDR1 is SQVTM and CDR2 is ANQGSEA in the germline V gene. For the CDR3, the DNA is TGCAGCGCCACCACGGGACAGGGTAACCAGCCCCAGCATTTT. Translation: CSATTGQGNQPQHF. Based on the CDR3 plus reference TRBV29-1 and TRBJ1-5, the full variable domain is SAVISQKPSRDICQRGTSLTIQCQVDSQVTMMFWYRQQPGQSLTLIATANQGSEATYESGFVIDKFPISRPNLTFSTLTVSNMSPEDSSIYLCSATTGQGNQPQHFGDGTRLSIL.

The chain uses TRBV21-1 and TRBJ2-5; the table assigns TRBD2, which was not confirmed against the DNA. TRBV21-1 is termed a pseudogene. The CDR3 sequence is 14 residues long. CDR3 loop: CASSNGGQRETQYF. Written as DNA, the CDR3 is TGTGCCAGCAGCAACGGGGGGCAGAGAGAGACCCAGTACTTC.

V usage is TRBV5-6 and J usage is TRBJ2-7; D call uncertain. Germline-derived CDR1 and CDR2 are SGHDT and YYEEEE. The CDR3 length is 14 residues. Deletions cut 1 base from V and 4 bases from J, with 12 bases between. CDR3 DNA sequence: TGTGCCAGCAGCTTGTGGCTTTCCGATTACGAGCAGTACTTC. Protein sequence: CASSLWLSDYEQYF.

This clone has more than one count but fewer than ten. The chain uses TRBV5-1 and TRBJ1-2; D remains unclear. The CDR3 is made up of 15 amino acids. CDR1 is SGHRS, CDR2 YFSETQ, per germline. Trimming removed 0 bases at V and 3 bases at J, with 12 bases between. The CDR3 is CASSLGGELDYGYTF. The DNA for the CDR3 is TGCGCCAGCAGCTTGGGCGGGGAATTGGACTATGGCTACACCTTC.

The chain combines TRBV5-1 with TRBJ1-2; 7 bases map to TRBD1. This CDR3 is built from 16 residues. V lost 4 bases to trimming and J lost 0 bases; unmatched junction nucleotides: 9. CDR1 is SGHRS, CDR2 YFSETQ, per germline. The DNA for the CDR3 is TGCGCCAGCAGCGCCAATACGGGACAGCCTAACTATGGCTACACCTTC. It codes for CASSANTGQPNYGYTF. Complete variable domain (other parts from reference TRBV5-1 and TRBJ1-2): KAGVTQTPRYLIKTRGQQVTLSCSPISGHRSVSWYQQTPGQGLQFLFEYFSETQRNKGNFPGRFSGRQFSNSRSEMNVSTLELGDSALYLCASSANTGQPNYGYTFGSGTRLTVV.

The chain is built from TRBV5-1 and TRBJ2-3; D uncertain. V shed 7 bases and J shed 0 bases, with 9 bases lying between them. The CDR3 consists of 13 residues. Germline CDR1 is SGHRS and CDR2 is YFSETQ. CDR3 nucleotide sequence: TGCGCCAGCCGGGTGGGGAGCACAGATACGCAGTATTTT. It yields the protein CASRVGSTDTQYF.